Listed here is a single TCR beta chain. Antigen specificity is unknown. V gave up 6 bases and J gave up 0 bases, with 14 bases separating them. Germline loops: CDR1 SQVTM, CDR2 ANQGSEA. The CDR3 is 14 amino acids. PCR involved 60 Vbeta and 13 Jbeta primers. Profiling relied on immunoSEQ multiplex PCR, and the TCRdb table lists in-frame clones only, not all of them. The sample includes 100,000 to 150,000 clones, about 80% of them seen just once. The data stem from a study of cytomegalovirus exposure and HLA in healthy donors. Study at large: Findings of an earlier analysis included some 120 million unique TCR beta sequences from some 180 million T cells. Broader study findings: It was likely that a cluster of highly shared sequence variants was a sequencing artifact.

Sampled while nominally healthy, donors likely had unrecorded immune exposures. The sample comprised PBMCs. This receptor was obtained from a boy between 2 and 10 years old in good health and CMV-seronegative. The chain joins TRBV29-1 to TRBJ1-1; D may be TRBD1 (6 bases). DNA for the CDR3: TGCAGCGTGAACGGGGCAGGGGTGAACACTGAAGCTTTCTTT. This translates into CSVNGAGVNTEAFF.